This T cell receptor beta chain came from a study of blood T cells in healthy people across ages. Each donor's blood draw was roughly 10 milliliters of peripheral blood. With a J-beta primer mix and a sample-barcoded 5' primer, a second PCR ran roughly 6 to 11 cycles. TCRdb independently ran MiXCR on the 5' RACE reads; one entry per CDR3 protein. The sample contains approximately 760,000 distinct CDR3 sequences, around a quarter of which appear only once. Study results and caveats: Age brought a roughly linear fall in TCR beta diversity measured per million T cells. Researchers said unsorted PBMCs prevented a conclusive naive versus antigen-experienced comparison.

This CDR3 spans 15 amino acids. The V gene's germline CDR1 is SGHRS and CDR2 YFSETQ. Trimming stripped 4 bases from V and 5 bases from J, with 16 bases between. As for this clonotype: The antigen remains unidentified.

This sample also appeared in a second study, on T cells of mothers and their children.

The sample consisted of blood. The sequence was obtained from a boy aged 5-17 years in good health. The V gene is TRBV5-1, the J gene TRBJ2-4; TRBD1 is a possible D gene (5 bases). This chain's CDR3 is CASSPSDSMENIQYF. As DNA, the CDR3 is TGCGCCAGCAGCCCCTCTGACAGCATGGAAAACATTCAGTACTTC.